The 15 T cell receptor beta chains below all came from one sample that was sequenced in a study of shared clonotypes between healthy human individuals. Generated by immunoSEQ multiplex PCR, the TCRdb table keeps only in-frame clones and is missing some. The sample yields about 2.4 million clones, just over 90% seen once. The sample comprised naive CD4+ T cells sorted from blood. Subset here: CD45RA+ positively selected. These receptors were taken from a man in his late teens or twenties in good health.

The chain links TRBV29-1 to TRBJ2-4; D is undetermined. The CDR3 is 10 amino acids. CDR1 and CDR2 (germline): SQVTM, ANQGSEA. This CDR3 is CTLPQNIQYF. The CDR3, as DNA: TGCACCCTACCCCAAAACATTCAGTACTTC.

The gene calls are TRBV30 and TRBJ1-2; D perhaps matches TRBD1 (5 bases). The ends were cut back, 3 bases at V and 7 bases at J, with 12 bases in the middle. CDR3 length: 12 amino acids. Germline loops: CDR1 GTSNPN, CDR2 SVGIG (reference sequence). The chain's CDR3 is CAWSPRGFGYTF. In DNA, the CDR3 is TGTGCCTGGAGCCCCCGGGGGTTTGGCTACACCTTC. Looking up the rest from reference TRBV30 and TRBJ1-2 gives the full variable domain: SQTIHQWPATLVQPVGSPLSLECTVEGTSNPNLYWYRQAAGRGLQLLFYSVGIGQISSEVPQNLSASRPQDRQFILSSKKLLLSDSGFYLCAWSPRGFGYTFGSGTRLTVV.

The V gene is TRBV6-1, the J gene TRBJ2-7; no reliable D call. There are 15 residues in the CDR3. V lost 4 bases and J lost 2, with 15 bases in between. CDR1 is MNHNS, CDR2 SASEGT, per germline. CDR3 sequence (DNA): TGTGCCAGCAGTGCCACGTTAGGAGCTCCCTACGAGCAGTACTTC. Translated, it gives CASSATLGAPYEQYF.

CDR3 coding DNA: TGTGCCAGCAGGCGTTCGGGGACTAGCGGGAGGGGGTACAATGAGCAGTTCTTC. Translated: CASRRSGTSGRGYNEQFF. The V and J genes are TRBV2 and TRBJ2-1; TRBD2 matches 16 bases. The CDR3 is 18 residues long. The junction had 9 bases not matched to a gene; V was cut back by 6 bases and J by 4 bases. The germline V gene has CDR1 SNHLY and CDR2 FYNNEI.

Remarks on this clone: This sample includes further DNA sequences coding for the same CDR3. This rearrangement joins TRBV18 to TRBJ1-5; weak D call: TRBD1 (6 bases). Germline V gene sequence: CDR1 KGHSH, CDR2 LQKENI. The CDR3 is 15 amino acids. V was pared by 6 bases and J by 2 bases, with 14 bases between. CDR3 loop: CASSPGGGGNQPQHF. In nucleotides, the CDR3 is TGTGCCAGCTCGCCCGGGGGGGGCGGCAATCAGCCCCAGCATTTT.

The CDR3 region has the DNA TGTGCCTGGGCTAGCGGGAGGGCCACTGAGCAGTTCTTC. As protein: CAWASGRATEQFF. The chain combines TRBV30 with TRBJ2-1, with 12 bases matching TRBD2. V lost 5 bases, J lost 9 bases, and 5 bases stayed unmatched. The CDR3 contains 13 residues. CDR1 and CDR2 (germline): GTSNPN, SVGIG (reference sequence).

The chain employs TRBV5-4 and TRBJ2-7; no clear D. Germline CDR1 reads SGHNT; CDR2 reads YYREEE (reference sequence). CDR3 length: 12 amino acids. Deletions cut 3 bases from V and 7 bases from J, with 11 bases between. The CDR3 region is CASSSVKEEQYF. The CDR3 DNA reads TGTGCCAGCAGCTCGGTCAAGGAGGAGCAGTACTTC.

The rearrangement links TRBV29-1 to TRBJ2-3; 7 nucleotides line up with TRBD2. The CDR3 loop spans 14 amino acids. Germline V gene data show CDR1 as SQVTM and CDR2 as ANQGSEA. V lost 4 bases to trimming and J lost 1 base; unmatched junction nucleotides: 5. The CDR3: CSVASSGGTDTQYF. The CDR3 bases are TGCAGCGTTGCCTCTAGCGGAGGCACAGATACGCAGTATTTT.

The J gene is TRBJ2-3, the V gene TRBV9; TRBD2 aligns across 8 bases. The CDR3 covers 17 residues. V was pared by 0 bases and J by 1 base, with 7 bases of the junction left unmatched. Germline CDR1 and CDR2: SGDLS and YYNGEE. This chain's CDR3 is CASSVAVAGFRTDTQYF. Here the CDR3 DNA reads TGTGCCAGCAGCGTAGCCGTAGCGGGGTTCCGCACAGATACGCAGTATTTT.

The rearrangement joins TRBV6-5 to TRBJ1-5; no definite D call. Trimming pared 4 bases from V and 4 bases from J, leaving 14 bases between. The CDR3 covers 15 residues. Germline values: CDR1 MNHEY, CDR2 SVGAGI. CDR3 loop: CASSSRQAGNQPQHF. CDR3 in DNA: TGTGCCAGCAGTTCCCGCCAAGCGGGAAATCAGCCCCAGCATTTT.

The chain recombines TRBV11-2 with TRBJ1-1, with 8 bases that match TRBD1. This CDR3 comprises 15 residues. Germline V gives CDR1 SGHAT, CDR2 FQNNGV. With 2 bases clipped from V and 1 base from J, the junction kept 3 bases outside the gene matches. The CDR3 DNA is TGTGCCAGCAGCTTACAGGGGGCGCGGAACACTGAAGCTTTCTTT. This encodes CASSLQGARNTEAFF.

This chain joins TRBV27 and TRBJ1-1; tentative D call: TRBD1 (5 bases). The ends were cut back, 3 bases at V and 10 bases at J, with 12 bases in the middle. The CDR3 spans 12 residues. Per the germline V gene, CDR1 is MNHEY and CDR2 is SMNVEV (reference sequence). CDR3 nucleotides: TGTGCCAGCAGTTTGGGGCAGGGCCGAGCTTTCTTT. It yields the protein CASSLGQGRAFF.

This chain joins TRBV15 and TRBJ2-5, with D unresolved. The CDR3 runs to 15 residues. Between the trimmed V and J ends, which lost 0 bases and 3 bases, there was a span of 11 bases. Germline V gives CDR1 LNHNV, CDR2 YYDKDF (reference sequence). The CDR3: CATSRDLVGKETQYF. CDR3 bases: TGTGCCACCAGCAGAGATCTGGTCGGCAAAGAGACCCAGTACTTC.

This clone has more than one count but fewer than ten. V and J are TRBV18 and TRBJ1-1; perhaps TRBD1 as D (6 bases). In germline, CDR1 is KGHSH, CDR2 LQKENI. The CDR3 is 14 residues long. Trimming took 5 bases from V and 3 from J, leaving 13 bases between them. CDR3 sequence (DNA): TGTGCCAGCTCATCACAGGGCGGGCACACTGAAGCTTTCTTT. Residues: CASSSQGGHTEAFF.

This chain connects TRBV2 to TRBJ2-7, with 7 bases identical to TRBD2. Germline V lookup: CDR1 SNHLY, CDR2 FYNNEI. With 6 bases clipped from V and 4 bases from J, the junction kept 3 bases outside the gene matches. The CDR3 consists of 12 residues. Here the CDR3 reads CASSGLVYEQYF. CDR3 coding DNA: TGTGCCAGCAGCGGACTAGTGTACGAGCAGTACTTC. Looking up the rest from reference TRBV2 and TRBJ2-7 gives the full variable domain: EPEVTQTPSHQVTQMGQEVILRCVPISNHLYFYWYRQILGQKVEFLVSFYNNEISEKSEIFDDQFSVERPDGSNFTLKIRSTKLEDSAMYFCASSGLVYEQYFGPGTRLTVT.